These 13 T cell receptor beta chains share one sample of origin, sequenced in a study of shared clonotypes between healthy human individuals. This table comes from immunoSEQ multiplex PCR, and its TCRdb copy is limited to in-frame clones, with some not included. Altogether roughly 1,600,000 clones are present, approximately 98.5% being singletons, with the ten largest covering about 0.4%. Input material: naive CD4+ T cells sorted from blood. Subset here: CD45RA+ positively selected. The receptors come from a man aged 30-40 years in good health.

This chain joins TRBV5-1 and TRBJ1-1; perhaps TRBD1 as D (5 bases). CDR1 SGHRS and CDR2 YFSETQ come from the germline V gene. The ends were cut back, 6 bases at V and 0 bases at J, with 12 bases in the middle. The CDR3 runs to 14 residues. The CDR3 DNA follows: TGCGCCAGCAATACCGACAGTGTGAACACTGAAGCTTTCTTT. Its translation: CASNTDSVNTEAFF.

The rearrangement links TRBV30 to TRBJ2-2, with TRBD1 matching 9 bases. Germline V lookup: CDR1 GTSNPN, CDR2 SVGIG (reference sequence). The CDR3 loop spans 15 amino acids. J gave up 6 bases and V 3 bases, and 8 bases lay outside the gene matches. CDR3 in DNA: TGTGCCTGGAGCCTTTCGGGGACAGGGTCCGGGGAGCTGTTTTTT. Translating gives CAWSLSGTGSGELFF.

J is TRBJ2-3 and V is TRBV7-8, with a weak D call TRBD2 (6 bases). CDR1 and CDR2 (germline): SGHVS, FQNEAQ. The CDR3 runs 17 residues. V dropped 4 bases and J dropped 0 bases, with 17 bases sitting between them. The CDR3, as DNA: TGTGCCAGCAGCTACCGGAGGGCCGGGGTGAGCACAGATACGCAGTATTTT. Protein: CASSYRRAGVSTDTQYF. Full variable domain (outside the CDR3, taken from reference TRBV7-8 and TRBJ2-3): GAGVSQSPRYKVAKRGQDVALRCDPISGHVSLFWYQQALGQGPEFLTYFQNEAQLDKSGLPSDRFFAERPEGSVSTLKIQRTQQEDSAVYLCASSYRRAGVSTDTQYFGPGTRLTVL.

In regard to this clone: The sample has other DNA sequences that encode this CDR3 too. The rearrangement links TRBV7-6 to TRBJ2-3, with TRBD2 matching 9 bases. The ends lost 1 base at V and 0 bases at J; junction bases unmatched: 2. The germline CDR1 and CDR2 sequences are SGHVS and FNYEAQ. The CDR3 contains 16 residues. The CDR3 loop reads CASSLGTSGSTDTQYF. The DNA of the CDR3 is TGTGCCAGCAGCTTAGGCACTAGCGGGAGCACAGATACGCAGTATTTT.

This chain joins TRBV15 and TRBJ2-1; tentative D call: TRBD2 (6 bases). Germline CDR1 and CDR2: LNHNV and YYDKDF (reference sequence). The CDR3 length is 15 residues. Trimming removed 0 bases from V and 6 bases from J, with 12 bases in between. As DNA, the CDR3 is TGTGCCACCAGCAGAGATCCCGGAGGGATCAATGAGCAGTTCTTC. This translates into CATSRDPGGINEQFF.

This clone was found once. The chain couples TRBV7-2 to TRBJ2-7; D is possibly TRBD2 (6 bases). The CDR3 consists of 16 residues. Germline V lookup: CDR1 SGHTA, CDR2 FQGNSA. V was shortened by 5 bases and J by 3 bases, with 20 bases between the two germline ends. The CDR3 DNA follows: TGTGCCAGCAGCGCGAATCGGGGGACGGCCATCTACGAGCAGTACTTC. Translating gives CASSANRGTAIYEQYF.

The genes are TRBV10-1 and TRBJ2-5; the match to TRBD1 covers 9 bases. This CDR3 is 14 amino acids long. J gave up 3 bases and V 6 bases, and 5 bases lay outside the gene matches. Germline CDR1 reads WNHNN; CDR2 reads SYGVQD (reference sequence). The CDR3 spells CASSTGTGKETQYF. CDR3 nucleotides: TGCGCCAGCAGCACCGGGACAGGGAAAGAGACCCAGTACTTC.

The chain carries TRBV2 and TRBJ2-7, with 8 bases identical to TRBD1. This CDR3 is built from 14 residues. V lost 4 bases and J lost 5; bases outside the gene matches: 7. In germline, CDR1 is SNHLY, CDR2 FYNNEI. CDR3 nucleotide sequence: TGTGCCAGCAGTGGGACAGGGAATTCCAACGAGCAGTACTTC. Translation gives CASSGTGNSNEQYF.

This clone was observed a single time. J is TRBJ1-4 and V is TRBV9; no clear D gene. This CDR3 contains 14 residues. Germline CDR1 SGDLS, CDR2 YYNGEE. Trimming took 3 bases from V and 7 from J, leaving 13 bases between them. The CDR3 is CASSASGFGEKLFF. In nucleotides, the CDR3 is TGTGCCAGCAGCGCCAGCGGGTTCGGTGAAAAACTGTTTTTT. The whole variable domain, remainder taken from reference TRBV9 and TRBJ1-4, is DSGVTQTPKHLITATGQRVTLRCSPRSGDLSVYWYQQSLDQGLQFLIQYYNGEERAKGNILERFSAQQFPDLHSELNLSSLELGDSALYFCASSASGFGEKLFFGSGTQLSVL.

The CDR3 here is CASLQIPNTEAFF. The CDR3 DNA reads as TGTGCCAGCCTACAGATACCGAACACTGAAGCTTTCTTT. The chain uses TRBV2 and TRBJ1-1; D unresolved. This CDR3 has 13 amino acids. V shed 8 bases and J shed 1 base, with 11 bases lying between them. CDR1 is SNHLY, CDR2 FYNNEI, per germline.

The gene calls are TRBV7-3 and TRBJ1-4, with no clear D. The V end was cut by 5 bases, the J end by 8 bases, with 12 bases between. In germline, CDR1 is SGHTA, CDR2 FQGTGA. CDR3 length: 13 amino acids. The DNA for the CDR3 is TGTGCCAGCAGCCTAGCGGTAGGGGAAAAACTGTTTTTT. Translating it yields CASSLAVGEKLFF.

The chain carries TRBV5-4 and TRBJ2-7, with 9 positions matching TRBD1. V shed 7 bases and J 5 bases; nucleotides not matched to a gene: 16. This CDR3 is built from 16 residues. Germline V gene data show CDR1 as SGHNT and CDR2 as YYREEE (reference sequence). The CDR3 DNA is TGTGCCAGCGGATATATTACAGGGGGCGGAGGCCACGAGCAGTACTTC. As protein: CASGYITGGGGHEQYF.

In this sample, this clone turned up once. This chain uses TRBV7-9 with TRBJ2-1, with 9 bases aligning to TRBD2. From germline, CDR1 is SEHNR and CDR2 FQNEAQ (reference sequence). The CDR3 loop spans 18 amino acids. V shed 5 bases and J 8 bases; nucleotides not matched to a gene: 19. This chain's CDR3 is CASSARKLGSGSTDEQFF. Here the CDR3 DNA reads TGTGCCAGCAGCGCCAGAAAGCTTGGTAGCGGGAGTACAGATGAGCAGTTCTTC.